One and the same sample provided the 20 T cell receptor beta chains below, sequenced in a study of post-analysis software for immune sequencing data. The library was made from cDNA and included unique molecular identifiers. In TCRdb, the PCR reads were re-called with MiXCR into one record per CDR3 protein. Among 820,000 or so distinct CDR3 sequences listed, 53% were seen once. Which antigens these TCRs recognize remains unknown. Study conclusions and caveats: About five TRBV segments, including TRBV5-6, TRBV5-1 and TRBV20-1, were more frequent in patients than controls.

The sample was blood. The receptors were gathered from a girl aged 5-17 years with multiple sclerosis.

In its sample, this clonotype was seen a few times. The chain couples TRBV29-1 to TRBJ2-1; D unclear. With 5 bases removed from V and 13 bases from J, the gap between germline ends came to 21 bases. In germline, CDR1 is SQVTM, CDR2 ANQGSEA. The CDR3 length is 13 residues. CDR3 sequence reads: CSVPNWNHETQFF. The CDR3 DNA follows: TGCAGCGTTCCCAATTGGAATCATGAGACCCAGTTCTTC.

This clonotype was counted only a few times. Mismatch with germline at one junction end may stem from a read error. The rearrangement joins TRBV7-7 to TRBJ2-5, with 7 bases aligning to TRBD1. The germline CDR1 and CDR2 sequences are SSHAT and FNYEAQ (reference sequence). CDR3 length: 16 amino acids. CDR3 sequence (DNA): TGTGCTAGCAGCTTATCGGCCGGGACAGAACAAGAGACCCCGTACTTC. Translating it yields CASSLSAGTEQETPYF.

The chain combines TRBV5-1 with TRBJ2-5, with 12 bases identical to TRBD2. Looked up from germline, CDR1 is SGHRS and CDR2 is YFSETQ. Trimming cost V 0 bases and J 5 bases; bases outside gene matches: 11. The CDR3 loop spans 18 amino acids. The CDR3: CASSLAGLAGGPTETQYF. In nucleotides, the CDR3 is TGCGCCAGCAGCTTGGCCGGCCTAGCGGGAGGGCCGACGGAGACCCAGTACTTC. Looking up the rest from reference TRBV5-1 and TRBJ2-5 gives the full variable domain: KAGVTQTPRYLIKTRGQQVTLSCSPISGHRSVSWYQQTPGQGLQFLFEYFSETQRNKGNFPGRFSGRQFSNSRSEMNVSTLELGDSALYLCASSLAGLAGGPTETQYFGPGTRLLVL.

Turning to this clonotype: A junction end diverges from the germline sequence, so it may reflect a read error. J is TRBJ2-3 and V is TRBV4-1; D unclear. The CDR3 runs 13 residues. Germline CDR1 reads MGHRA; CDR2 reads YSYEKL. The CDR3 reads CASSQTWLDTQYF. The CDR3 bases are TGCGCTAGCAGCCAAACTTGGTTAGATACGCAGTATTTT.

The chain links TRBV7-3 to TRBJ1-2; 8 bases are a match to TRBD1. The V and J ends lost 4 bases and 6 bases, in that order; junction bases with no gene match: 7. The CDR3 has 14 amino acids. The germline CDR1 and CDR2 sequences are SGHTA and FQGTGA. This CDR3 is CASSSGQGRNGYTF. CDR3 sequence (DNA): TGTGCCAGCAGCTCCGGACAGGGAAGGAATGGCTACACCTTC.

The J gene is TRBJ1-2, the V gene TRBV7-2; D gene uncertain. CDR1 is SGHTA, CDR2 FQGNSA, per germline. The CDR3 covers 13 residues. Trimming took off 5 bases at V and 8 bases at J, with 15 bases between the two ends. In DNA, the CDR3 is TGTGCCAGCAGCCCCGACCCGGTCTACGGCTACACCTTC. It is translated as CASSPDPVYGYTF. The variable domain in full, with the rest retrieved from reference TRBV7-2 and TRBJ1-2, is GAGVSQSPSNKVTEKGKDVELRCDPISGHTALYWYRQSLGQGLEFLIYFQGNSAPDKSGLPSDRFSAERTGGSVSTLTIQRTQQEDSAVYLCASSPDPVYGYTFGSGTRLTVV.

This chain joins TRBV6-5 and TRBJ2-1; D tentatively reads TRBD1 or TRBD2 (5 bases each). Trimming took 0 bases from V and 7 from J, leaving 13 bases between them. The CDR3 contains 15 residues. The germline gives CDR1 MNHEY, CDR2 SVGAGI. The CDR3 nucleotides read TGTGCCAGCAGTTACTCGCTAGTTGGGGGTAATGAGCAGTTCTTC. It translates to CASSYSLVGGNEQFF.

The chain is built from TRBV4-1 and TRBJ2-4, with 8 bases that match TRBD2. Trimming at V came to 1 base and at J to 8 bases, leaving 7 bases not matched to a gene. Germline V gene data show CDR1 as MGHRA and CDR2 as YSYEKL. This CDR3 is 15 amino acids long. CDR3 residues: CASSQGGTRSYIQYF. Here the CDR3 DNA reads TGCGCCAGCAGCCAAGGAGGGACTAGGAGTTACATTCAGTACTTC.

The chain carries TRBV9 and TRBJ2-6; D is unresolved. CDR3 size: 15 residues. Trimming stripped 4 bases from V and 0 bases from J, with 8 bases between. Per the germline V gene, CDR1 is SGDLS and CDR2 is YYNGEE. The CDR3 DNA reads as TGTGCCAGCAGCCCAGGAGACTCTGGGGCCAACGTCCTGACTTTC. Amino acid sequence: CASSPGDSGANVLTF.

The rearrangement joins TRBV19 to TRBJ2-4, with D maybe TRBD1 (6 bases). V was pared by 3 bases and J by 12 bases, with 21 bases between. The CDR3 has 15 amino acids. Germline lookup yields CDR1 LNHDA and CDR2 SQIVND (reference sequence). The DNA of the CDR3 is TGTGCCAGTAGTATCAGACAGGAGCCTGGGGTGGGTCAGTACTTC. Its translation: CASSIRQEPGVGQYF.

This clonotype was detected a few times. The rearrangement links TRBV9 to TRBJ2-7, with 9 bases identical to TRBD2. CDR1 SGDLS and CDR2 YYNGEE come from the germline V gene. This CDR3 contains 16 residues. Losses at the gene ends were 0 bases for V and 5 bases for J; bases not matched to a gene: 9. Here the CDR3 DNA reads TGTGCCAGCAGCGTAGGGCTTAGCGGGAGCGAGGACGAGCAGTACTTC. Encoded protein: CASSVGLSGSEDEQYF. Full variable domain (remainder filled in from reference TRBV9 and TRBJ2-7): DSGVTQTPKHLITATGQRVTLRCSPRSGDLSVYWYQQSLDQGLQFLIQYYNGEERAKGNILERFSAQQFPDLHSELNLSSLELGDSALYFCASSVGLSGSEDEQYFGPGTRLTVT.

The chain couples TRBV7-6 to TRBJ2-4; a possible D gene is TRBD2 (5 bases). The CDR3 length is 13 residues. The germline gives CDR1 SGHVS, CDR2 FNYEAQ. With 1 base removed from V and 6 bases from J, the gap between germline ends came to 7 bases. DNA for the CDR3: TGTGCCAGCAGCTTAGGCGGGTTAAACATTCAGTACTTC. Protein sequence: CASSLGGLNIQYF. The full variable domain, in which reference TRBV7-6 and TRBJ2-4 provide the parts outside the CDR3, is GAGVSQSPRYKVTKRGQDVALRCDPISGHVSLYWYRQALGQGPEFLTYFNYEAQQDKSGLPNDRFSAERPEGSISTLTIQRTEQRDSAMYRCASSLGGLNIQYFGAGTRLSVL.

This rearrangement joins TRBV6-5 to TRBJ2-1; D may be TRBD2 (6 bases). The germline gives CDR1 MNHEY, CDR2 SVGAGI. V shed 6 bases and J shed 6 bases, with 9 bases lying between them. This CDR3 region has 12 residues. The CDR3 nucleotides read TGTGCCAGCAGGGGACTCGGCAATGAGCAGTTCTTC. The encoded protein is CASRGLGNEQFF.

The chain has TRBV20-1 and TRBJ2-1; no firm D call. The V end lost 2 bases, the J end lost 3 bases, and 14 bases lay between the germline ends. The germline V gene has CDR1 DFQATT and CDR2 SNEGSKA (reference sequence). This CDR3 is 15 amino acids long. The DNA of the CDR3 is TGCAGTGCTAGAAGTGTGCGGAGAAACTACAATGAGCAGTTCTTC. Translated: CSARSVRRNYNEQFF.

The V gene is TRBV7-3, the J gene TRBJ2-1; 8 nucleotides match TRBD1. Germline lookup yields CDR1 SGHTA and CDR2 FQGTGA. CDR3 length equals 15 residues. Losses at the gene ends were 1 base for V and 8 bases for J; bases not matched to a gene: 7. The CDR3 sequence is CASSLMGQVGYEQFF. DNA of the CDR3: TGTGCCAGCAGCTTAATGGGACAGGTTGGTTATGAGCAGTTCTTC.

The gene calls are TRBV7-3 and TRBJ2-7, with 13 bases matching TRBD2. V gave up 5 bases and J gave up 2 bases; unmatched junction bases: 6. The V gene's germline CDR1 is SGHTA and CDR2 FQGTGA. This CDR3 comprises 16 residues. The CDR3 nucleotides are TGTGCCAGCAGCCCCGAACTAGCGGGAGGGCCCTACGAGCAGTACTTC. Its translation: CASSPELAGGPYEQYF.

This sequence joins TRBV18 and TRBJ2-6; maybe TRBD2 (5 bases). The ends were cut back, 3 bases at V and 1 base at J, with 13 bases in the middle. The germline V gene has CDR1 KGHSH and CDR2 LQKENI. The CDR3 length is 17 residues. CDR3 amino acids: CASSPLAADSGANVLTF. Here the CDR3 DNA reads TGTGCCAGCTCACCGTTGGCAGCGGATTCTGGGGCCAACGTCCTGACTTTC. The full variable domain, completed using reference TRBV18 and TRBJ2-6, is NAGVMQNPRHLVRRRGQEARLRCSPMKGHSHVYWYRQLPEEGLKFMVYLQKENIIDESGMPKERFSAEFPKEGPSILRIQQVVRGDSAAYFCASSPLAADSGANVLTFGAGSRLTVL.

This chain joins TRBV20-1 and TRBJ2-3; D remains unclear. V lost 1 base, J lost 4 bases, and 12 bases lay in between. Per the germline V gene, CDR1 is DFQATT and CDR2 is SNEGSKA (reference sequence). The CDR3 spans 14 residues. CDR3 sequence: CSARVVVASDTQYF. The DNA for the CDR3 is TGCAGTGCTAGAGTTGTGGTCGCTTCAGATACGCAGTATTTT.

This clonotype was counted between two and nine times. The chain links TRBV24-1 to TRBJ2-1; TRBD1 or TRBD2 may be the D gene (5 bases each). The CDR3 is made up of 16 amino acids. The V and J ends lost 3 bases and 5 bases respectively, with 16 bases between them. CDR1 KGHDR and CDR2 SFDVKD come from the germline V gene. The CDR3 DNA is TGTGCCACCAGTGATGCCGGGACCCCCATCAACAATGAGCAGTTCTTC. Translation: CATSDAGTPINNEQFF.

The V gene is TRBV20-1, the J gene TRBJ1-1, with 9 bases that match TRBD1. Germline CDR1 is DFQATT and CDR2 is SNEGSKA (reference sequence). V lost 3 bases, J lost 6 bases, and 8 bases stayed unmatched. This CDR3 spans 14 amino acids. In DNA form, the CDR3 reads TGCAGTGCTAGGTTGGGGGACAGGGAGGCTGAAGCTTTCTTT. Amino acid sequence: CSARLGDREAEAFF.